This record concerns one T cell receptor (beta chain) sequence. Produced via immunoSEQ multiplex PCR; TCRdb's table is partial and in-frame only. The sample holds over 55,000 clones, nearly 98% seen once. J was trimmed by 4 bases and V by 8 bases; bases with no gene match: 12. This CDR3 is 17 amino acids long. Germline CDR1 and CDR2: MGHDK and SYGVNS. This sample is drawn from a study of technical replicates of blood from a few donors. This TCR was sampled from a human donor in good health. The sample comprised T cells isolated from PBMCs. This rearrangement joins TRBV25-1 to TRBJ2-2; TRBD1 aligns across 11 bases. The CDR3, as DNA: TGTGCCAGCCCCAACGCGGACAGGGGGCGAAGCACCGGGGAGCTGTTTTTT. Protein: CASPNADRGRSTGELFF.